This TCR beta chain was recorded in a study of vaccination and CD4 T cells after COVID-19. Remarks on this clonotype: The antigen remains undetermined.

The CDR3 loop spans 17 amino acids. The J segment lost 0 bases and the V segment lost 5 bases, leaving 9 bases of the junction unmatched. Germline values: CDR1 MNHNS, CDR2 SASEGT. Cultured CD4+ T cell DNA was sequenced using the Oncomine TCR Beta short-read assay. Cultured CD4+ T cells were the source of extracted genomic DNA. TCRdb reanalysed the PCR reads using MiXCR and keeps one entry per CDR3 protein. The sample includes about 21,000 distinct CDR3 sequences, around 55% of them seen just once. Treatment meaning: approximately nine-day PBMC culture with coronavirus spike peptide pools or control peptides (ViraFEST assay). Positive PCR dates ranged from March to December 2020; these dates predated US Alpha, Beta and Delta variants.

The chain employs TRBV6-1 and TRBJ2-3, with TRBD2 identical over 9 bases. Material: CD4+ T cells from blood, cultured in vitro. This sequence originates from a human donor who had recovered from COVID-19. The CDR3, as DNA: TGTGCCAGCAGTATGTACCTAGCGGGAATTAGCACAGATACGCAGTATTTT. This translates into CASSMYLAGISTDTQYF.